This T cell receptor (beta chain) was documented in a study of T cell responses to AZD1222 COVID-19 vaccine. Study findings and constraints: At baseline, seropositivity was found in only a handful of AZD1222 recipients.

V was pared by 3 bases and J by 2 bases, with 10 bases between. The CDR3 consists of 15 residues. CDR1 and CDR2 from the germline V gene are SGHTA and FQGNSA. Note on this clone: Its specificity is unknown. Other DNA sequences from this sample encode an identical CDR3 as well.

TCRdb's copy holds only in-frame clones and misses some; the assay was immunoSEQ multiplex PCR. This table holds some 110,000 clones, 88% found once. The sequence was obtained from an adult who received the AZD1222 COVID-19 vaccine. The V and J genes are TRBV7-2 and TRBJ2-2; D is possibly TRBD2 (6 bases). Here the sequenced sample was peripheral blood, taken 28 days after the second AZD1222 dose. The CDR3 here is CASSLGGANTGELFF. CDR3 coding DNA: TGTGCCAGCAGCTTGGGCGGGGCAAACACCGGGGAGCTGTTTTTT.